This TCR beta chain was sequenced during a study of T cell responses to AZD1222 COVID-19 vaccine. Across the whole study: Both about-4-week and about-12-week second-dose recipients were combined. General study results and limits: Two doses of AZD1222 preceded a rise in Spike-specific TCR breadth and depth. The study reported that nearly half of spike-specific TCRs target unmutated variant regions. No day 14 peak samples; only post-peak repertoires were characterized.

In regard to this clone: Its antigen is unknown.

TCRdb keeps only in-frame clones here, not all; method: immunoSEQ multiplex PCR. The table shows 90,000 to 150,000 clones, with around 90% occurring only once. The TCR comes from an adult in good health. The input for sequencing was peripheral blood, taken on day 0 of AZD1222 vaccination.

The CDR3 nucleotides read TGCGCCAGCAGTGACTCCGGGACAGGCGGAACCGGGGAGCTGTTTTTT. Translating it yields CASSDSGTGGTGELFF. V is TRBV10-1 and J is TRBJ2-2; TRBD1 matches 8 bases. V gave up 3 bases and J gave up 5 bases; unmatched junction bases: 8. Germline CDR1 reads WNHNN; CDR2 reads SYGVQD (reference sequence). There are 16 residues in the CDR3.